The 13 T cell receptor beta chains below all came from one sample that was sequenced in a study of cytomegalovirus exposure and HLA in healthy donors. Vbeta (60) and Jbeta (13) primers were used in the PCR. Clones were read by immunoSEQ multiplex PCR, and TCRdb kept only the in-frame ones, dropping some. Found here are 160,000 or so clones; the top ten clones hold roughly 2%. Sequenced sample: PBMCs. The source is a man aged 25 to 45 in good health and CMV-seronegative.

This chain connects TRBV18 to TRBJ2-7; TRBD1 matches 10 bases. Germline V gene lookup returns CDR1 KGHSH and CDR2 LQKENI. With V trimmed by 5 bases and J by 6 bases, 7 bases remained unmatched. The CDR3 has 14 residues. CDR3 loop: CASSTGTGDSEQYF. The CDR3 bases are TGTGCCAGCTCAACCGGGACAGGGGACAGCGAGCAGTACTTC.

The genes are TRBV7-2 and TRBJ2-2; D perhaps matches TRBD2 (5 bases). The V and J ends lost 3 bases and 2 bases respectively, with 13 bases between them. The germline V gene encodes CDR1 SGHTA and CDR2 FQGNSA. The CDR3 runs 16 residues. The CDR3 is CASSLVGATNTGELFF. The CDR3 coding sequence is TGTGCCAGCAGCTTGGTGGGAGCCACTAACACCGGGGAGCTGTTTTTT.

The J gene is TRBJ2-1, the V gene TRBV5-4; TRBD2 matches at 14 bases. This CDR3 region has 15 residues. The V and J ends lost 3 bases and 7 bases, in that order; junction bases with no gene match: 3. Germline V CDR1 and CDR2: SGHNT, YYREEE (reference sequence). This CDR3 is CASSWTSGRQNEQFF. CDR3 nucleotide sequence: TGTGCCAGCAGCTGGACTAGCGGGAGGCAGAATGAGCAGTTCTTC.

V is TRBV2 and J is TRBJ2-2; 10 bases align to TRBD2. Germline CDR1 SNHLY, CDR2 FYNNEI. V was clipped by 6 bases and J by 4 bases; unmatched bases: 8. This CDR3 comprises 16 residues. In nucleotides, the CDR3 is TGTGCCAGCAGCCTCCTTAGCGGGAGGTCCACCGGGGAGCTGTTTTTT. Protein product: CASSLLSGRSTGELFF.

V is TRBV28 and J is TRBJ2-7; 9 bases map to TRBD2. Trimming at V came to 5 bases and at J to 0 bases, leaving 8 bases not matched to a gene. This CDR3 comprises 16 residues. Looked up from germline, CDR1 is MDHEN and CDR2 is SYDVKM. The CDR3 nucleotides read TGTGCCAGCAGTCTGGGAGAAGCGGGAGGCTCCTACGAGCAGTACTTC. This encodes CASSLGEAGGSYEQYF.

Concerning this clone: Other DNA variants within this sample encode the same CDR3. The J gene is TRBJ2-7, the V gene TRBV19; a weak D match, TRBD1 (5 bases). This CDR3 has 12 amino acids. V lost 5 bases to trimming and J lost 6 bases, with 11 bases between them. The germline V gene encodes CDR1 LNHDA and CDR2 SQIVND (reference sequence). This CDR3 is CASSPREGEQYF. The CDR3 region has the DNA TGTGCCAGTAGTCCCAGGGAAGGCGAGCAGTACTTC.

This chain links TRBV6-5 with TRBJ2-7; the D is unclear. The CDR3 runs to 14 residues. Germline CDR1 and CDR2: MNHEY and SVGAGI. V was clipped by 0 bases and J by 2 bases, with 8 bases between them. The CDR3: CASSYSGATYEQYF. CDR3 DNA: TGTGCCAGCAGTTACTCTGGAGCTACCTACGAGCAGTACTTC.

This sequence joins TRBV19 and TRBJ2-7; 7 bases fit TRBD1. The germline V gene encodes CDR1 LNHDA and CDR2 SQIVND (reference sequence). This CDR3 spans 15 amino acids. Trimming removed 5 bases from V and 3 bases from J; junction bases left unmatched: 10. CDR3 bases: TGTGCCAGTAGTGAATCGACAGGGCCCTACTACGAGCAGTACTTC. This sequence encodes CASSESTGPYYEQYF.

The V and J genes are TRBV5-4 and TRBJ2-3, with D possibly being TRBD1 (5 bases). The CDR3 is 14 amino acids. Trimming took off 3 bases at V and 2 bases at J, with 10 bases between the two ends. The V gene's germline CDR1 is SGHNT and CDR2 YYREEE (reference sequence). The CDR3 sequence is CASSSTDNTDTQYF. The CDR3, as DNA: TGTGCCAGCAGCTCTACGGACAACACAGATACGCAGTATTTT.

The V call is TRBV19, the J call TRBJ2-2, with a weak D call TRBD1 (6 bases). CDR3 length equals 15 residues. The germline V gene has CDR1 LNHDA and CDR2 SQIVND (reference sequence). Trimming removed 4 bases from V and 6 bases from J, with 15 bases in between. CDR3 protein: CASSTQGFVAGELFF. DNA for the CDR3: TGTGCCAGTAGTACCCAGGGGTTTGTCGCCGGGGAGCTGTTTTTT.

The chain links TRBV19 to TRBJ2-3; D remains unclear. This CDR3 has 13 amino acids. With 3 bases removed from V and 3 bases from J, the gap between germline ends came to 7 bases. CDR1 is LNHDA and CDR2 is SQIVND in the germline V gene (reference sequence). CDR3 sequence (DNA): TGTGCCAGTAGTATTATCCGGACAGATACGCAGTATTTT. Encoded protein: CASSIIRTDTQYF.

The chain carries TRBV28 and TRBJ1-2; the match to TRBD1 covers 9 bases. J gave up 4 bases and V 1 base, and 10 bases lay outside the gene matches. The CDR3 sequence is 17 residues long. Per germline, CDR1 MDHEN and CDR2 SYDVKM. DNA for the CDR3: TGTGCCAGCAGTTTATATTGGACAGGGGTGACGTTCTATGGCTACACCTTC. Translating gives CASSLYWTGVTFYGYTF.

V is TRBV28 and J is TRBJ1-2; D is ambiguous. The CDR3 contains 13 residues. Germline V gives CDR1 MDHEN, CDR2 SYDVKM. Trimming left V 8 bases short and J 4 bases short, with 14 bases between. The CDR3 DNA sequence: TGTGCCAGCCAAACTAGAGGATCCTATGGCTACACCTTC. Translated: CASQTRGSYGYTF.